The 21 T cell receptor beta chains given below trace back to one sample, sequenced in a study of CD8 T cells in Susac syndrome. RNA was extracted with the RNeasy kit, and a quantity of roughly 0.5 to 1 ug was reverse transcribed using random hexamers. TCRdb called the immunoSEQ multiplex PCR reads again in MiXCR, with one record for every CDR3 protein. Of about 280,000 distinct CDR3 sequences in the sample, 70% to 90% were seen once. Sequenced material: CD8+ T cells from PBMCs. These receptors all come from a human donor with multiple sclerosis.

The chain couples TRBV27 to TRBJ2-1, with 8 bases matching TRBD2. CDR3 length equals 16 residues. V lost 5 bases to trimming and J lost 5 bases; unmatched junction nucleotides: 11. Germline V CDR1 and CDR2: MNHEY, SMNVEV (reference sequence). The CDR3 sequence is CASSPPGGMKNNEQFF. The CDR3 DNA follows: TGTGCCAGCAGTCCCCCGGGGGGGATGAAAAACAATGAGCAGTTCTTC.

The chain joins TRBV7-8 to TRBJ2-3; D possibly uses TRBD1 or TRBD2 (5 bases each). This CDR3 comprises 17 residues. V dropped 3 bases and J dropped 3 bases, with 19 bases sitting between them. Germline V gene lookup returns CDR1 SGHVS and CDR2 FQNEAQ. The CDR3 coding sequence is TGTGCCAGCAGCTTTGCGGACGGGACCCACAATACAGATACGCAGTATTTT. This gives the protein CASSFADGTHNTDTQYF. Full variable domain (missing parts from reference TRBV7-8 and TRBJ2-3): GAGVSQSPRYKVAKRGQDVALRCDPISGHVSLFWYQQALGQGPEFLTYFQNEAQLDKSGLPSDRFFAERPEGSVSTLKIQRTQQEDSAVYLCASSFADGTHNTDTQYFGPGTRLTVL.

The genes are TRBV5-1 and TRBJ2-3; D assignment may be TRBD1 or TRBD2 (5 bases each). Germline CDR1 and CDR2: SGHRS and YFSETQ. CDR3 length: 14 residues. V lost 4 bases, J lost 2 bases, and 11 bases lay in between. CDR3 nucleotides: TGCGCCAGCAGCGTCCTGGGGGTCACAGATACGCAGTATTTT. As protein: CASSVLGVTDTQYF.

This clonotype was counted a single time. V is TRBV7-9 and J is TRBJ1-5; possibly TRBD1 for D (5 bases). This CDR3 spans 13 amino acids. V was shortened by 5 bases and J by 6 bases, with 11 bases between the two germline ends. Looked up from germline, CDR1 is SEHNR and CDR2 is FQNEAQ (reference sequence). For the CDR3, the DNA is TGTGCCAGCAGCCTAGACAGAAGTCAGCCCCAGCATTTT. Amino acid sequence: CASSLDRSQPQHF.

The CDR3 region has the DNA TGTGCCAGCAGTGGAAATCAGGGGAACACTGAAGCTTTCTTT. Translated, it gives CASSGNQGNTEAFF. This chain uses TRBV6-1 with TRBJ1-1, with a tentative D call TRBD1 (5 bases). In germline, CDR1 is MNHNS, CDR2 SASEGT. The CDR3 spans 14 residues. The V end was cut by 4 bases, the J end by 1 base, with 10 bases between.

J is TRBJ2-7 and V is TRBV6-5; TRBD1 agrees at 7 bases. The V gene's germline CDR1 is MNHEY and CDR2 SVGAGI. The length of the CDR3 is 14 residues. V shed 6 bases, J shed 3 bases, and the junction held 8 bases outside the gene matches. CDR3 protein: CASSPPGQLYEQYF. The CDR3 nucleotides read TGTGCCAGCAGCCCGCCGGGACAGCTCTACGAGCAGTACTTC.

The DNA for the CDR3 is TGTGCCAGCAGTTATCTAGGGCGGGCCGGTCTGTACAATGAGCAGTTCTTC. This gives the protein CASSYLGRAGLYNEQFF. The chain combines TRBV12-3 or TRBV12-4 with TRBJ2-1; D possibly corresponds to TRBD2 (5 bases). The CDR3 has 17 amino acids. Trimming removed 4 bases from V and 4 bases from J, with 20 bases in between.

The chain combines TRBV7-9 with TRBJ1-1, with no clear D. The ends were cut back, 5 bases at V and 6 bases at J, with 13 bases in the middle. The CDR3 covers 13 residues. From germline, CDR1 is SEHNR and CDR2 FQNEAQ (reference sequence). This chain's CDR3 is CASSPPVFAEAFF. CDR3 DNA sequence: TGTGCCAGCAGCCCCCCGGTTTTCGCTGAAGCTTTCTTT.

This chain joins TRBV6-5 and TRBJ2-5; TRBD1 matches at 9 bases. CDR1 and CDR2 from the germline V gene are MNHEY and SVGAGI. V gave up 6 bases and J gave up 4 bases; unmatched junction bases: 9. The CDR3 totals 15 residues. The CDR3 here is CASSERTGGRETQYF. CDR3 nucleotide sequence: TGTGCCAGCAGCGAACGTACAGGGGGCAGAGAGACCCAGTACTTC.

The chain has TRBV11-2 and TRBJ2-1, with 8 bases identical to TRBD2. Germline V gene sequence: CDR1 SGHAT, CDR2 FQNNGV. The CDR3 contains 16 residues. The junction had 11 bases not matched to a gene; V was cut back by 2 bases and J by 8 bases. The CDR3 region has the DNA TGTGCCAGCAGCTTATCCGGGAGGGCCTTGGATTATGAGCAGTTCTTC. It encodes CASSLSGRALDYEQFF.

The sample holds one count of this clonotype. J is TRBJ1-1 and V is TRBV5-4; D not resolved. The CDR3 length is 12 residues. Germline V lookup: CDR1 SGHNT, CDR2 YYREEE (reference sequence). Trimming stripped 10 bases from V and 3 bases from J, with 13 bases between. This CDR3 reads CAGSRGDTEAFF. The CDR3, as DNA: TGTGCCGGATCGCGAGGAGACACTGAAGCTTTCTTT.

CDR3 residues: CASSLRAPTTRGEYTEAFF. In DNA form, the CDR3 reads TGTGCCAGCAGTTTACGGGCCCCGACCACAAGAGGGGAATACACTGAAGCTTTCTTT. The V gene is TRBV27, the J gene TRBJ1-1; tentatively, D is TRBD1 (5 bases). The CDR3 is made up of 19 amino acids. Trimming stripped 2 bases from V and 3 bases from J, with 25 bases between. Germline V gene lookup returns CDR1 MNHEY and CDR2 SMNVEV (reference sequence).

The chain employs TRBV5-5 and TRBJ1-1; maybe TRBD1 (6 bases). V lost 4 bases to trimming and J lost 0 bases, with 10 bases between them. CDR1 SGHKS and CDR2 YYEKEE come from the germline V gene (reference sequence). This CDR3 is built from 14 residues. The CDR3 DNA reads as TGTGCCAGCAGCCCGGACAGCATGAACACTGAAGCTTTCTTT. This translates into CASSPDSMNTEAFF. The full variable domain, completed using reference TRBV5-5 and TRBJ1-1, is DAGVTQSPTHLIKTRGQQVTLRCSPISGHKSVSWYQQVLGQGPQFIFQYYEKEERGRGNFPDRFSARQFPNYSSELNVNALLLGDSALYLCASSPDSMNTEAFFGQGTRLTVV.

The genes are TRBV7-9 and TRBJ2-2; 11 positions agree with TRBD2. The V gene's germline CDR1 is SEHNR and CDR2 FQNEAQ (reference sequence). This CDR3 region has 18 residues. V lost 5 bases to trimming and J lost 1 base; unmatched junction nucleotides: 9. CDR3 in amino acids: CASSPPRGLAGNTGELFF. Here the CDR3 DNA reads TGTGCCAGCAGCCCCCCCCGCGGACTAGCGGGGAACACCGGGGAGCTGTTTTTT.

J is TRBJ2-3 and V is TRBV7-9; 7 nucleotides line up with TRBD2. This CDR3 contains 15 residues. Germline-derived CDR1 and CDR2 are SEHNR and FQNEAQ (reference sequence). As DNA, the CDR3 is TGTGCAGAGAACAAAGGTAGCGGGAGCACAGATACGCAGTATTTT. It is translated as CAENKGSGSTDTQYF.

The chain has TRBV30 and TRBJ2-5, with unresolved D. V gave up 3 bases and J gave up 2 bases, with 4 bases separating them. Germline assignment: CDR1 GTSNPN and CDR2 SVGIG (reference sequence). This CDR3 contains 11 residues. This CDR3 reads CAWSVQETQYF. The CDR3 DNA is TGTGCCTGGAGCGTTCAAGAGACCCAGTACTTC.

The chain couples TRBV6-5 to TRBJ2-1, with 9 bases identical to TRBD2. The V gene's germline CDR1 is MNHEY and CDR2 SVGAGI. The V and J ends lost 4 bases and 4 bases, in that order; junction bases with no gene match: 8. This CDR3 comprises 16 residues. CDR3 DNA: TGTGCCAGCAGTTTCCGACTAGCGGTTCGGTACAATGAGCAGTTCTTC. Protein sequence: CASSFRLAVRYNEQFF.

V gene TRBV12-3 or TRBV12-4 combines with J gene TRBJ1-1; D ambiguous. The CDR3 totals 13 residues. Trimming took 5 bases from V and 1 from J, leaving 8 bases between them. The chain's CDR3 is CASSPEGNTEAFF. The DNA for the CDR3 is TGTGCCAGCAGTCCCGAGGGGAACACTGAAGCTTTCTTT.

This clonotype appeared a single time. The V and J genes are TRBV29-1 and TRBJ2-7, with unresolved D. The CDR3 has 12 residues. The germline CDR1 and CDR2 sequences are SQVTM and ANQGSEA. V was shortened by 0 bases and J by 2 bases, with 5 bases between the two germline ends. CDR3 coding DNA: TGCAGCGTTGAAGACCGAACCTACGAGCAGTACTTC. Translating gives CSVEDRTYEQYF.

The genes are TRBV21-1 and TRBJ2-1. TRBV21-1 is a pseudogene segment. The CDR3 covers 15 residues. CDR3 amino acids: CASSSQVLSYNEQFF. Here the CDR3 DNA reads TGTGCCAGCAGCAGTCAGGTTCTTTCCTACAATGAGCAGTTCTTC.

The chain uses TRBV3-1 and TRBJ2-7, with 11 bases lining up with TRBD2. CDR1 and CDR2 from the germline V gene are LGHDT and YNNKEL (reference sequence). J gave up 7 bases and V 0 bases, and 8 bases lay outside the gene matches. The CDR3 covers 16 residues. CDR3 protein: CASSQDELAGAWEQYF. The CDR3 DNA follows: TGTGCCAGCAGCCAAGATGAACTAGCGGGAGCGTGGGAGCAGTACTTC.